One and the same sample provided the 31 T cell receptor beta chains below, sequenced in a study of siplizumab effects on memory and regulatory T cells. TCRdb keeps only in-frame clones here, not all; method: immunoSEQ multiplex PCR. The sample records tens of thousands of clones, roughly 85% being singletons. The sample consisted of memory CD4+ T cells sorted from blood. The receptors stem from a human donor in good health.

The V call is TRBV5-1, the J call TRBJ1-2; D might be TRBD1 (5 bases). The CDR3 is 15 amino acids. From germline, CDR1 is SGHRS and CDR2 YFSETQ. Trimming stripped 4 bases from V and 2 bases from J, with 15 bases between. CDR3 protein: CASSPGGGENYGYTF. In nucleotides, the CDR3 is TGCGCCAGCAGCCCGGGTGGAGGGGAAAACTATGGCTACACCTTC.

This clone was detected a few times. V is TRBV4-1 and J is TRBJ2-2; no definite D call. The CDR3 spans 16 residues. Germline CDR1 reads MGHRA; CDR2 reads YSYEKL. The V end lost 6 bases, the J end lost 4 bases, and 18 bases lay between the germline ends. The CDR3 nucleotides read TGCGCCAGCAGTCCTATTCCCGGGCCGGCCACCGGGGAGCTGTTTTTT. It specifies CASSPIPGPATGELFF.

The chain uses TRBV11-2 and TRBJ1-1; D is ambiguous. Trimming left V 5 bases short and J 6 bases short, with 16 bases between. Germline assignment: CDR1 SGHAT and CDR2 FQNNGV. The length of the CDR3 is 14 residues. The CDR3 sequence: CASSLWGGSAEAFF. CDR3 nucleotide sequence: TGTGCCAGCAGCCTATGGGGAGGGTCAGCTGAAGCTTTCTTT.

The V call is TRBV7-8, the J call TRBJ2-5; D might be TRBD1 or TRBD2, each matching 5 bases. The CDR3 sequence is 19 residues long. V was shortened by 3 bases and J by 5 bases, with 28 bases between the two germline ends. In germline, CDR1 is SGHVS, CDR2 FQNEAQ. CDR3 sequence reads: CASSFRRIPGALQYETQYF. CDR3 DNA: TGTGCCAGCAGCTTCCGTCGGATCCCCGGGGCCCTTCAGTACGAGACCCAGTACTTC.

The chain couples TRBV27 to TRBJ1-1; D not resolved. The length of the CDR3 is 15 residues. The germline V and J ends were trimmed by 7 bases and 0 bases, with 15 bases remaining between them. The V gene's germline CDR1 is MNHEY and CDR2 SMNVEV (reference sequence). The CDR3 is CASKEDLTLNTEAFF. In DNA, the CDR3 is TGTGCCAGCAAGGAGGATCTAACCTTGAACACTGAAGCTTTCTTT.

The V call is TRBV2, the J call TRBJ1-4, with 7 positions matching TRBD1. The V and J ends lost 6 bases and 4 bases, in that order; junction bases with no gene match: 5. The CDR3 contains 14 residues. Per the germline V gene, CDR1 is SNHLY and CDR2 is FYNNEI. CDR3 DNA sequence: TGTGCCAGCAGACCCGGGACAGTTAATGAAAAACTGTTTTTT. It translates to CASRPGTVNEKLFF.

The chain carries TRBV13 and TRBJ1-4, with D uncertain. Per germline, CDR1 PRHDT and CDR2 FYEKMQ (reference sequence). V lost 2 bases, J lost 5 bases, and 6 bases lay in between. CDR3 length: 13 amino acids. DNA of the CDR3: TGTGCCAGCAGCTTAAACAGCAATGAAAAACTGTTTTTT. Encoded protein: CASSLNSNEKLFF.

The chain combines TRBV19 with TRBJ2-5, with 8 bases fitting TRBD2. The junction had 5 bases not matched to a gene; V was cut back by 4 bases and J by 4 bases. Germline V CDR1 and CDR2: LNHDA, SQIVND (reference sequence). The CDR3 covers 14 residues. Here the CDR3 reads CASSKGGGIETQYF. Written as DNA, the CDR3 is TGTGCCAGTAGTAAGGGCGGGGGGATAGAGACCCAGTACTTC. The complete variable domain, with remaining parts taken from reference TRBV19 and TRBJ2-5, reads DGGITQSPKYLFRKEGQNVTLSCEQNLNHDAMYWYRQDPGQGLRLIYYSQIVNDFQKGDIAEGYSVSREKKESFPLTVTSAQKNPTAFYLCASSKGGGIETQYFGPGTRLLVL.

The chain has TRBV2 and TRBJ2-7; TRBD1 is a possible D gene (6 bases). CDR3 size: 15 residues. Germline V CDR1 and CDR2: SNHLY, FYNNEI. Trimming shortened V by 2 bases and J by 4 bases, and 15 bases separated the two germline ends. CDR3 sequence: CASSEWPGQRYEQYF. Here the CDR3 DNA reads TGTGCCAGCAGTGAATGGCCGGGACAACGATACGAGCAGTACTTC.

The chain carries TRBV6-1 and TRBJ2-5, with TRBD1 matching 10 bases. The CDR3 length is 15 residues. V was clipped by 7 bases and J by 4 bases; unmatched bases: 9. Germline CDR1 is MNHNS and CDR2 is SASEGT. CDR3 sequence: CASTETGGGRETQYF. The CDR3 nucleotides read TGTGCCAGCACTGAGACAGGGGGCGGGAGAGAGACCCAGTACTTC.

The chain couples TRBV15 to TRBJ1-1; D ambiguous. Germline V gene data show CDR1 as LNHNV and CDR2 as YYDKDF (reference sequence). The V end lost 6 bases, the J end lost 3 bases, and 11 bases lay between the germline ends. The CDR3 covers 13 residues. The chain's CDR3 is CATSPDLDTEAFF. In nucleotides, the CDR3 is TGTGCCACCAGTCCGGATCTTGACACTGAAGCTTTCTTT.

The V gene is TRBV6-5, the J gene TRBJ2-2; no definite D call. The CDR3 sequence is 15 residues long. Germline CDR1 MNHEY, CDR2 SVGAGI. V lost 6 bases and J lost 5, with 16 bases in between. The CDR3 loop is CASSLLPRATGELFF. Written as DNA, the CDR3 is TGTGCCAGCAGCCTCCTCCCTAGGGCAACCGGGGAGCTGTTTTTT.

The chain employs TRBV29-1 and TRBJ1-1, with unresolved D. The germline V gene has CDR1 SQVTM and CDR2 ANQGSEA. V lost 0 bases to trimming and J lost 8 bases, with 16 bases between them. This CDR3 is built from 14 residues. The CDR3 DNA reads TGCAGCGTTGAAGATCAAGTGGAGGCAGTCGAAGCTTTCTTT. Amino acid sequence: CSVEDQVEAVEAFF.

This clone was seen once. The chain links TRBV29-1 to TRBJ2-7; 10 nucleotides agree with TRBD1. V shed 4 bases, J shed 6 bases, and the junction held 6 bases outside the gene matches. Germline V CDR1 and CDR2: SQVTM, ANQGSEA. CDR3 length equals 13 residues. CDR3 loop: CSVVGTGAREQYF. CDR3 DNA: TGCAGCGTTGTTGGGACAGGGGCACGCGAGCAGTACTTC.

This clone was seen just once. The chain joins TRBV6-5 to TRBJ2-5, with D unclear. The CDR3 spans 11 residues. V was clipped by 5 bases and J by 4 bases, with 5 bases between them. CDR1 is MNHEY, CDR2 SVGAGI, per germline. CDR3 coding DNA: TGTGCCAGCAGTAACACAGAGACCCAGTACTTC. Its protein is CASSNTETQYF.

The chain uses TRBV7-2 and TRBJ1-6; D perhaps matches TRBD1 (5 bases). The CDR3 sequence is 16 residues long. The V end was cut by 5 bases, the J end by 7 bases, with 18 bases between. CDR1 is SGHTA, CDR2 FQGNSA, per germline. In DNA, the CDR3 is TGTGCCAGCAGCCCCCAGGGTGCAGGAAAAAATTCACCCCTCCACTTT. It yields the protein CASSPQGAGKNSPLHF.

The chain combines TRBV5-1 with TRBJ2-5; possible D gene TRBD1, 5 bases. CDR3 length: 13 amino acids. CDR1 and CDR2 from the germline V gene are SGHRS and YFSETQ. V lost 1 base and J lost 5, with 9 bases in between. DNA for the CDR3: TGCGCCAGCAGCTTGTCAGGGTCCGAGACCCAGTACTTC. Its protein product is CASSLSGSETQYF.

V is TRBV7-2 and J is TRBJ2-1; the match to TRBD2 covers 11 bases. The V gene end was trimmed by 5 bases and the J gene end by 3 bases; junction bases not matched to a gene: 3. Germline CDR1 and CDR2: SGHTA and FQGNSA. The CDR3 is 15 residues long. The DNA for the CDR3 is TGTGCCAGCAGCCTTAGCGGGGGGGTCTACAATGAGCAGTTCTTC. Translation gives CASSLSGGVYNEQFF.

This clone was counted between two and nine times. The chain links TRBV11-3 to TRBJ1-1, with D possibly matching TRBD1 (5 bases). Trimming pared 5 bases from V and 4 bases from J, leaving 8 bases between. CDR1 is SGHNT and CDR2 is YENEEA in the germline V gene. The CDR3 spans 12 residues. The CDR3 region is CASSGAGTEAFF. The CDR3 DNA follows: TGTGCCAGCAGCGGGGCCGGCACTGAAGCTTTCTTT. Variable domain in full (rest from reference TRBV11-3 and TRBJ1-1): EAGVVQSPRYKIIEKKQPVAFWCNPISGHNTLYWYLQNLGQGPELLIRYENEEAVDDSQLPKDRFSAERLKGVDSTLKIQPAELGDSAVYLCASSGAGTEAFFGQGTRLTVV.

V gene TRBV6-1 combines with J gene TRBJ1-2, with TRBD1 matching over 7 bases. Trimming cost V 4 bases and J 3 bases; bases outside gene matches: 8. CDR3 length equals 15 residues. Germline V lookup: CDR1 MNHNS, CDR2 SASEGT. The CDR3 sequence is CASSAYRGGDYGYTF. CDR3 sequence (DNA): TGTGCCAGCAGTGCTTACAGGGGAGGCGACTATGGCTACACCTTC.

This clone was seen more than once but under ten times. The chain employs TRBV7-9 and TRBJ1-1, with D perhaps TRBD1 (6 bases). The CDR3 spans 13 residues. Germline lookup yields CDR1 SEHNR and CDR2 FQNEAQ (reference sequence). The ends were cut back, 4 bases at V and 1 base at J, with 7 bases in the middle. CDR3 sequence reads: CASSWTANTEAFF. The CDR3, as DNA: TGTGCCAGCAGCTGGACAGCGAACACTGAAGCTTTCTTT.

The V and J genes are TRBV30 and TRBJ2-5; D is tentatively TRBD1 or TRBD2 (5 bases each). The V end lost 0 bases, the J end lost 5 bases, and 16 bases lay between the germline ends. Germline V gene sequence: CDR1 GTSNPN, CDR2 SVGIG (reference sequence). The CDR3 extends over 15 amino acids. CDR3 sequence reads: CAWSVLGTLGETQYF. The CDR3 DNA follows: TGTGCCTGGAGTGTTCTGGGGACCCTTGGGGAGACCCAGTACTTC.

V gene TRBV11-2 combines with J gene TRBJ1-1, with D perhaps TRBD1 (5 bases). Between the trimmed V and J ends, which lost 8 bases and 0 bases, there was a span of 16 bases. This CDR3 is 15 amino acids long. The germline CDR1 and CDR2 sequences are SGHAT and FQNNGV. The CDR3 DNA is TGTGCCAGCGGTAAAGGGACGGTCATGAACACTGAAGCTTTCTTT. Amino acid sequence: CASGKGTVMNTEAFF.

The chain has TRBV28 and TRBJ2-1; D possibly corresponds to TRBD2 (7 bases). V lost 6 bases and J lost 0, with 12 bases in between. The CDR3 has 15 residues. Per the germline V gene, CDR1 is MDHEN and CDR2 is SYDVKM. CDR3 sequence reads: CASRGGGSSYNEQFF. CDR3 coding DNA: TGTGCCAGCAGGGGAGGGGGGAGCTCCTACAATGAGCAGTTCTTC.

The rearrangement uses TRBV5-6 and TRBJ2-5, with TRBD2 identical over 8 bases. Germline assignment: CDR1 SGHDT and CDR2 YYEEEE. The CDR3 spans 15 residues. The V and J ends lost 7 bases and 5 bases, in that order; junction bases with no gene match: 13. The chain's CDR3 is CASGGDSGAGETQYF. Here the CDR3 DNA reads TGTGCCAGCGGCGGGGATAGCGGGGCAGGGGAGACCCAGTACTTC.

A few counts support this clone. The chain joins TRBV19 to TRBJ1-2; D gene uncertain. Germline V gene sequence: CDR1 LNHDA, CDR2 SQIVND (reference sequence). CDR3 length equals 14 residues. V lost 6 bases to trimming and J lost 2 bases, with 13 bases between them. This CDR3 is CASRSGLQNYGYTF. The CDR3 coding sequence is TGTGCCAGTAGATCCGGGCTTCAGAACTATGGCTACACCTTC.

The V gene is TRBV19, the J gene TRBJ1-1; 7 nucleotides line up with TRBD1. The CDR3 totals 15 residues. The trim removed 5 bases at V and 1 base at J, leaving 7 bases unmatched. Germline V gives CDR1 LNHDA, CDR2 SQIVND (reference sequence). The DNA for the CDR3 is TGTGCCAGTAGTCCAATCGACAGGGCGAACACTGAAGCTTTCTTT. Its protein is CASSPIDRANTEAFF. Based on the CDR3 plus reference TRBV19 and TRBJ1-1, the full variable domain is DGGITQSPKYLFRKEGQNVTLSCEQNLNHDAMYWYRQDPGQGLRLIYYSQIVNDFQKGDIAEGYSVSREKKESFPLTVTSAQKNPTAFYLCASSPIDRANTEAFFGQGTRLTVV.

CDR3 coding DNA: TGTGCCAGCAGCTCCATCCCCGGCTCCTACGAGCAGTACTTC. Its protein product is CASSSIPGSYEQYF. The chain recombines TRBV7-7 with TRBJ2-7; D uncertain. Germline CDR1 SSHAT, CDR2 FNYEAQ (reference sequence). The CDR3 sequence is 14 residues long. Trimming left V 4 bases short and J 0 bases short, with 10 bases between.

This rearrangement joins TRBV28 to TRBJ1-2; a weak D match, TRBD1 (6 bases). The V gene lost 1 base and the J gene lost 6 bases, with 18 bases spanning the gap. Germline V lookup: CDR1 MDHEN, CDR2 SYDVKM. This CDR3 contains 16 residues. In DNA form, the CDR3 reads TGTGCCAGCAGTTTATTAGTCCGGCAGGGGAAAGATGGCTACACCTTC. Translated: CASSLLVRQGKDGYTF.

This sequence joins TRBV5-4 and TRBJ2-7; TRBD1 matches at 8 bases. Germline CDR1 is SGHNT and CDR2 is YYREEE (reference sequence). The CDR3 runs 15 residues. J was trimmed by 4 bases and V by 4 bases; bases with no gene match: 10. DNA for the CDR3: TGTGCCAGCAGCCTCCGGACAGGGCAGACATACGAGCAGTACTTC. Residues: CASSLRTGQTYEQYF.

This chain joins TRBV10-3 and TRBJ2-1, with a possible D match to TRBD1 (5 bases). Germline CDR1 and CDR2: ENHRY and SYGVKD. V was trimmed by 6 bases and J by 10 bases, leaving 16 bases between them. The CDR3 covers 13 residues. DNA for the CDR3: TGTGCCATCAGGGGGTTAGGGGTGGGCGAGCAGTTCTTC. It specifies CAIRGLGVGEQFF.